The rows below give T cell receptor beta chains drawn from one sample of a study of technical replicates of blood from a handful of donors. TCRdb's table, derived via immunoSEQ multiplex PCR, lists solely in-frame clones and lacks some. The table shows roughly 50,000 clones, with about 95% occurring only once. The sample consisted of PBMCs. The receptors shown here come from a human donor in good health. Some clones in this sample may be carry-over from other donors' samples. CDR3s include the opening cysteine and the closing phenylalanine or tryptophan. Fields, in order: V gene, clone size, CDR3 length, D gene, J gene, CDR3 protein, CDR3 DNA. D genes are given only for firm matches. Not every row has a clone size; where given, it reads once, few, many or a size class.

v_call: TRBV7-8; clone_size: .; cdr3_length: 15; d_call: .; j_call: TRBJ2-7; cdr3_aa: CASTSRGVYPYEQYF; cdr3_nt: TGTGCCAGCACCTCGCGCGGGGTCTACCCCTACGAGCAGTACTTC
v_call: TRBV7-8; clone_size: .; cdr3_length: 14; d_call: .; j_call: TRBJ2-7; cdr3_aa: CASSFNPGVSEQYF; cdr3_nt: TGTGCCAGCAGCTTTAACCCAGGGGTAAGCGAGCAGTACTTC
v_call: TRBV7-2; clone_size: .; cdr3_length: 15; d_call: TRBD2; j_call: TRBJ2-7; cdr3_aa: CASSPTVAGGSEQYF; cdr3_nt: TGTGCCAGCAGCCCAACAGTAGCGGGGGGAAGCGAGCAGTACTTC
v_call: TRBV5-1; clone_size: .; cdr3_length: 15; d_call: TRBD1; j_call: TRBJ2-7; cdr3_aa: CASSLVGTGYYEQYF; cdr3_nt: TGCGCCAGCAGCTTGGTAGGGACAGGGTACTACGAGCAGTACTTC
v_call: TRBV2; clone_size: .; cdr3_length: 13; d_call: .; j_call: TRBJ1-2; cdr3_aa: CASSLDSNYGYTF; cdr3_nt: TGTGCCAGCAGCTTGGACAGTAACTATGGCTACACCTTC
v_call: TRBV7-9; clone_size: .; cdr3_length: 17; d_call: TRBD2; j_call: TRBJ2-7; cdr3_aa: CASSSPRETSGRGEQYF; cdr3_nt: TGTGCCAGCAGCTCGCCGCGGGAGACTAGCGGGAGAGGCGAGCAGTACTTC
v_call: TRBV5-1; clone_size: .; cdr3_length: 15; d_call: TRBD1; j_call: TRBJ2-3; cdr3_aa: CASSNPGQGADTQYF; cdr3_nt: TGCGCCAGCAGCAACCCGGGACAGGGGGCAGATACGCAGTATTTT
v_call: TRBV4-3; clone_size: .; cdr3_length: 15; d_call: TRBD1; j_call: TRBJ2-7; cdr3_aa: CASSQDRAGGGEQYF; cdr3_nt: TGCGCCAGCAGCCAAGATAGGGCAGGGGGCGGCGAGCAGTACTTC
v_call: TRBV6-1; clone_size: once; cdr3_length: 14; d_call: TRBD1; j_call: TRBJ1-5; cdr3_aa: CASNWDRGNQPQHF; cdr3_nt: TGTGCCAGCAATTGGGACAGGGGAAATCAGCCCCAGCATTTT
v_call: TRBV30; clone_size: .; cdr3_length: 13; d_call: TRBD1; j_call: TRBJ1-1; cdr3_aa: CAWSSGTAGEAFF; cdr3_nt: TGTGCCTGGAGTTCCGGGACAGCCGGTGAAGCTTTCTTT
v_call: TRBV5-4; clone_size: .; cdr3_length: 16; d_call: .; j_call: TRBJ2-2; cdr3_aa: CASAPGVGPMTGELFF; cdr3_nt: TGTGCCAGCGCACCGGGGGTTGGGCCAATGACCGGGGAGCTGTTTTTT
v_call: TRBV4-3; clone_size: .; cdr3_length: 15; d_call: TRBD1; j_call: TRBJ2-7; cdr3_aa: CASSQETGGSYEQYF; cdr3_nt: TGCGCCAGCAGCCAAGAAACAGGGGGCAGCTACGAGCAGTACTTC
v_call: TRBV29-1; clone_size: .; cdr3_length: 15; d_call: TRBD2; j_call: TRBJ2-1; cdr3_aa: CSVESAGGSSDEQFF; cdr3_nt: TGCAGCGTTGAATCAGCGGGGGGGTCTTCGGATGAGCAGTTCTTC
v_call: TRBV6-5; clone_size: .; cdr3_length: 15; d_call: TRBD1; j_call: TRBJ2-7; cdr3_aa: CASSRAGQGAYEQYF; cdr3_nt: TGTGCCAGCAGCCGCGCCGGGCAGGGGGCATACGAGCAGTACTTC
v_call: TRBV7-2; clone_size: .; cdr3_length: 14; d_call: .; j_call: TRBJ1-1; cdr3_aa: CASSLNIRNTEAFF; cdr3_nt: TGTGCCAGCAGCTTAAATATCCGGAACACTGAAGCTTTCTTT